This T cell receptor (beta chain) was captured in a study of blood T cells in healthy people across ages. This clonotype has more than one count but fewer than ten. The antigen remains unidentified. Alongside a J-beta primer mix, a sample-barcoded 5' primer served in a second PCR lasting roughly 6 to 11 cycles. TCRdb recomputed calls from the 5' RACE reads with MiXCR, one row per CDR3 protein. Among 590,000 or so distinct CDR3 sequences listed, around 31% were seen once. Broader study findings: Among long-lived donors, naive CD4+ cells were more numerous and diversity higher than in aged donors.

Germline CDR1 reads MNHNS; CDR2 reads SASEGT. V was trimmed by 6 bases and J by 6 bases, leaving 21 bases between them. CDR3 size: 17 residues. The receptor's source is a woman older than 75 in good health. The specimen sequenced was blood. The chain couples TRBV6-1 to TRBJ1-6, with D possibly TRBD1 on 5 matching bases. CDR3 protein: CASSPPRRGRFNSPLHF. The CDR3, as DNA: TGTGCCAGCAGCCCTCCCCGGCGGGGGAGGTTTAATTCACCCCTCCACTTT.